These 21 T cell receptor beta chains share one sample of origin, sequenced in a study of blood T cell repertoires in COVID-19 (TCRdb year 2020). Library preparation was by the immunoSEQ multiplex PCR assay. TCRdb limited this immuneACCESS table to in-frame rearrangements with V and J called. A share of clones is missing; checked studies link under half to unresolved V genes, and the rest is unexplained. The sample records a few hundred thousand clones, roughly 87% of which are singletons. The biggest ten clones account for 1% of the sample. Sequences were obtained from PBMCs or T cells enriched from blood (not recorded which). These receptors all come from a woman in her 30s who had recovered from COVID-19.

The CDR3 region has the DNA TGTGCCAGCAGCAAAGGAATTAAGGGACAGGACAATGAGCAGTTCTTC. Its protein is CASSKGIKGQDNEQFF. The chain employs TRBV21-1 and TRBJ2-1; TRBD1 is taken as the D call from the table, unchecked against the DNA. TRBV21-1 constitutes a pseudogene. The CDR3 has 16 amino acids.

V is TRBV5-1 and J is TRBJ1-1; a possible D gene is TRBD1 (6 bases). The CDR3 has 13 residues. CDR1 is SGHRS and CDR2 is YFSETQ in the germline V gene. V was cut by 3 bases and J by 3 bases, with 9 bases left in between. In DNA, the CDR3 is TGCGCCAGCAGCTCGACAGGTTACACTGAAGCTTTCTTT. Its protein product is CASSSTGYTEAFF.

The rearrangement links TRBV4-2 to TRBJ1-3; D is uncertain. Trimming pared 4 bases from V and 0 bases from J, leaving 16 bases between. This CDR3 spans 17 amino acids. CDR1 is LGHNA, CDR2 YNFKEQ, per germline. The CDR3 sequence: CASSLPQSSSSGNTIYF. As DNA, the CDR3 is TGTGCCAGCAGCCTTCCTCAGTCCTCTTCCTCTGGAAACACCATATATTTT.

This chain links TRBV27 with TRBJ1-4; tentatively, D is TRBD1 (5 bases). V dropped 3 bases and J dropped 3 bases, with 11 bases sitting between them. Germline CDR1 MNHEY, CDR2 SMNVEV (reference sequence). The CDR3 runs to 15 residues. CDR3 loop: CASSFKGSANEKLFF. The CDR3 DNA reads TGTGCCAGCAGTTTTAAGGGGTCGGCTAATGAAAAACTGTTTTTT. Complete variable domain (other parts from reference TRBV27 and TRBJ1-4): EAQVTQNPRYLITVTGKKLTVTCSQNMNHEYMSWYRQDPGLGLRQIYYSMNVEVTDKGDVPEGYKVSRKEKRNFPLILESPSPNQTSLYFCASSFKGSANEKLFFGSGTQLSVL.

The chain uses TRBV19 and TRBJ2-7, with 7 bases aligning to TRBD1. The ends lost 0 bases at V and 3 bases at J; junction bases unmatched: 2. Germline CDR1 and CDR2: LNHDA and SQIVND (reference sequence). The CDR3 sequence is 14 residues long. CDR3: CASSIEGTDYEQYF. CDR3 coding DNA: TGTGCCAGTAGTATAGAAGGGACAGACTACGAGCAGTACTTC.

This chain links TRBV30 with TRBJ1-2; maybe TRBD1 (5 bases). The CDR3 is made up of 12 amino acids. Germline-derived CDR1 and CDR2 are GTSNPN and SVGIG (reference sequence). The DNA for the CDR3 is TGTGTCGTTGACAGAGCTAACTATGGCTACACCTTC. Protein: CVVDRANYGYTF. Looking up the rest from reference TRBV30 and TRBJ1-2 gives the full variable domain: SQTIHQWPATLVQPVGSPLSLECTVEGTSNPNLYWYRQAAGRGLQLLFYSVGIGQISSEVPQNLSASRPQDRQFILSSKKLLLSDSGFYLCVVDRANYGYTFGSGTRLTVV.

This chain connects TRBV6-5 to TRBJ1-4, with 7 bases that match TRBD1. CDR1 MNHEY and CDR2 SVGAGI come from the germline V gene. The V segment lost 0 bases and the J segment 7 bases; nucleotides outside the gene matches: 5. This CDR3 is 15 amino acids long. The CDR3 sequence: CASSYSSRGSEKLFF. CDR3 nucleotides: TGTGCCAGCAGTTACTCGTCCAGGGGGAGTGAAAAACTGTTTTTT.

V gene TRBV5-4 combines with J gene TRBJ1-1; D is possibly TRBD1 (6 bases). From germline, CDR1 is SGHNT and CDR2 YYREEE (reference sequence). V was pared by 3 bases and J by 2 bases, with 14 bases between. This CDR3 is 15 amino acids long. The CDR3 bases are TGTGCCAGCAGCTCGAGGGACACTACTAACACTGAAGCTTTCTTT. It specifies CASSSRDTTNTEAFF. Full variable domain (outside the CDR3, taken from reference TRBV5-4 and TRBJ1-1): ETGVTQSPTHLIKTRGQQVTLRCSSQSGHNTVSWYQQALGQGPQFIFQYYREEENGRGNFPPRFSGLQFPNYSSELNVNALELDDSALYLCASSSRDTTNTEAFFGQGTRLTVV.

The V and J genes are TRBV27 and TRBJ2-2; 8 bases are shared with TRBD2. CDR1 MNHEY and CDR2 SMNVEV come from the germline V gene (reference sequence). The CDR3 is made up of 17 amino acids. With 6 bases clipped from V and 2 bases from J, the junction kept 11 bases outside the gene matches. CDR3 in amino acids: CASSPFGGGFNTGELFF. In nucleotides, the CDR3 is TGTGCCAGCAGCCCGTTCGGCGGGGGGTTCAACACCGGGGAGCTGTTTTTT.

The gene calls are TRBV9 and TRBJ2-1; the match to TRBD1 covers 10 bases. Germline lookup yields CDR1 SGDLS and CDR2 YYNGEE. The CDR3 covers 15 residues. J gave up 5 bases and V 0 bases, and 2 bases lay outside the gene matches. This CDR3 reads CASSVVGTGDNEQFF. CDR3 DNA: TGTGCCAGCAGCGTAGTTGGGACAGGGGACAATGAGCAGTTCTTC.

This clone was counted many times. The chain combines TRBV2 with TRBJ2-2, with D possibly TRBD1 on 6 matching bases. This CDR3 is 13 amino acids long. Between the trimmed V and J ends, which lost 6 bases and 5 bases, there was a span of 10 bases. CDR1 is SNHLY and CDR2 is FYNNEI in the germline V gene. The CDR3 is CASRQGGTGELFF. For the CDR3, the DNA is TGTGCCAGCAGACAGGGTGGTACCGGGGAGCTGTTTTTT.

This clone was picked up one time. CDR3 sequence (DNA): TGTGCCAGCAGTTACCCCGTACAGGGAATCTCCTACGAGCAGTACTTC. Its translation is CASSYPVQGISYEQYF. The genes are TRBV6-2 or TRBV6-3 and TRBJ2-7; the D gene is possibly TRBD1 (6 bases). CDR3 length: 16 amino acids. Per germline, CDR1 MNHEY and CDR2 SVGEGT. The V gene lost 2 bases and the J gene lost 0 bases, with 14 bases spanning the gap.

The chain carries TRBV3-1 (or the pseudogene TRBV3-2) and TRBJ1-4; 8 bases are shared with TRBD1. The CDR3 consists of 15 residues. Unmatched junction bases numbered 7, after V lost 4 bases and J lost 6 bases. Per the germline V gene, CDR1 is LGHDT and CDR2 is YNNKEL (reference sequence). CDR3 nucleotides: TGTGCCAGCAGCCCGATGACAGGGGCGCATGAAAAACTGTTTTTT. Translated, it gives CASSPMTGAHEKLFF.

This chain connects TRBV4-3 to TRBJ1-3; D is undetermined. There are 15 residues in the CDR3. Germline V CDR1 and CDR2: LGHNA, YSLEER. V lost 0 bases to trimming and J lost 4 bases, with 10 bases between them. The CDR3: CASSQDGGIGNTIYF. CDR3 nucleotide sequence: TGCGCCAGCAGCCAAGATGGAGGGATAGGAAACACCATATATTTT.

The J gene is TRBJ1-3, the V gene TRBV7-9; the D gene is possibly TRBD1 (5 bases). CDR3 length: 15 residues. Trimming stripped 3 bases from V and 0 bases from J, with 9 bases between. Germline V CDR1 and CDR2: SEHNR, FQNEAQ (reference sequence). DNA for the CDR3: TGTGCCAGCAGCTTGGAGGGGAGCTCTGGAAACACCATATATTTT. Encoded protein: CASSLEGSSGNTIYF.

The chain links TRBV5-1 to TRBJ1-1, with unresolved D. This CDR3 has 15 amino acids. V was clipped by 4 bases and J by 4 bases, with 17 bases between them. Per germline, CDR1 SGHRS and CDR2 YFSETQ. The CDR3 sequence: CASSATSAGVTEAFF. The CDR3 region has the DNA TGCGCCAGCAGCGCGACATCTGCGGGCGTCACTGAAGCTTTCTTT.

The rearrangement joins TRBV6-5 to TRBJ2-2; a weak D match, TRBD2 (6 bases). The CDR3 spans 14 residues. V was pared by 8 bases and J by 6 bases, with 16 bases between. CDR1 is MNHEY, CDR2 SVGAGI, per germline. The CDR3 spells CASRDFMRAGELFF. The CDR3, as DNA: TGTGCCAGCCGGGACTTCATGAGGGCCGGGGAGCTGTTTTTT.

The J gene is TRBJ2-6, the V gene TRBV2; TRBD1 might be the D (6 bases). Deletions cut 10 bases from V and 1 base from J, with 17 bases between. CDR1 and CDR2 (germline): SNHLY, FYNNEI. This CDR3 is 16 amino acids long. The CDR3 DNA is TGTGCCACCACACCTTGGGGGCAATCTGGGGCCAACGTCCTGACTTTC. It yields the protein CATTPWGQSGANVLTF. The variable domain in full, with the rest retrieved from reference TRBV2 and TRBJ2-6, is EPEVTQTPSHQVTQMGQEVILRCVPISNHLYFYWYRQILGQKVEFLVSFYNNEISEKSEIFDDQFSVERPDGSNFTLKIRSTKLEDSAMYFCATTPWGQSGANVLTFGAGSRLTVL.

The table lists this clone with a count of one. The chain links TRBV28 to TRBJ1-2; possible D gene TRBD1, 5 bases. Trimming left V 2 bases short and J 1 base short, with 14 bases between. The CDR3 has 16 amino acids. CDR1 is MDHEN, CDR2 SYDVKM, per germline. CDR3 sequence reads: CASSLGQGAFNYGYTF. The CDR3, as DNA: TGTGCCAGCAGTTTAGGGCAGGGTGCTTTTAACTATGGCTACACCTTC.

The chain combines TRBV15 with TRBJ1-2, with 8 bases fitting TRBD1. The junction had 17 bases not matched to a gene; V was cut back by 3 bases and J by 8 bases. CDR3 length equals 17 residues. Germline CDR1 LNHNV, CDR2 YYDKDF (reference sequence). Here the CDR3 reads CATSSKKGDRQDGGYTF. The DNA of the CDR3 is TGTGCCACCAGCAGTAAAAAGGGGGACAGGCAAGACGGGGGCTACACCTTC.

The chain is built from TRBV7-6 and TRBJ1-5; D gene unclear. The germline gives CDR1 SGHVS, CDR2 FNYEAQ. The germline V and J ends were trimmed by 2 bases and 0 bases, with 11 bases remaining between them. This CDR3 comprises 16 residues. The CDR3 here is CASSLSPGDSNQPQHF. The CDR3 DNA follows: TGTGCCAGCAGCTTAAGTCCCGGGGATAGCAATCAGCCCCAGCATTTT.